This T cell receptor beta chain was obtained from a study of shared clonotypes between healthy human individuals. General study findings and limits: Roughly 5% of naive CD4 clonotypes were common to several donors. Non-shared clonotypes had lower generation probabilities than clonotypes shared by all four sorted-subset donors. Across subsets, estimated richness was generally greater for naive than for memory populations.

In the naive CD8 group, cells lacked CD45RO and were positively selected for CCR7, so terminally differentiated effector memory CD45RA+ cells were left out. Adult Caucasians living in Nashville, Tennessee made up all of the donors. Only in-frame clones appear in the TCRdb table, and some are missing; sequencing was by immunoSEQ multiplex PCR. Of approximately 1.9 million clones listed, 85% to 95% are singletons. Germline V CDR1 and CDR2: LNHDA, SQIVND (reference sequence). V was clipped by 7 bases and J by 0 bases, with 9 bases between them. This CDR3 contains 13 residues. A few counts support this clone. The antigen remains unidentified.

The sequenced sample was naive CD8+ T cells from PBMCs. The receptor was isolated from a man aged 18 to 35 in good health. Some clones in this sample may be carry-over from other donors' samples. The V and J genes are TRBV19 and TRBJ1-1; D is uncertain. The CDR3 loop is CASIATVNTEAFF. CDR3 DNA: TGTGCCAGTATAGCAACAGTGAACACTGAAGCTTTCTTT.